The 11 T cell receptor beta chains below come from one sample, sequenced in a study of regulatory T cells in long-lasting Graves disease. Time point indicated: persistent/refractory GD, antithyroid drugs over 5 years with positive TRAb. Following extraction of RNA from PBMCs, that RNA was used to make the TCR library. The authors built TCR beta libraries using iRepertoire HTBI primers and Arm-PCR of CDR3 regions. TCRdb redid the calling of the multiplex PCR reads with MiXCR, one entry per CDR3 protein. Altogether fewer than 450,000 distinct CDR3 sequences are present, around 20% being singletons, with the ten largest covering roughly 28%. This specimen consisted of peripheral blood mononuclear cells (PBMCs), obtained when the disease was refractory, from a patient treated with antithyroid drugs. These receptors were taken from a female donor with Graves disease.

This clonotype came up many times. This chain connects TRBV12-3 or TRBV12-4 to TRBJ2-6; TRBD2 matches at 11 bases. This CDR3 spans 18 amino acids. J lost 2 bases, V lost 11 bases, and 14 bases had no gene match. CDR3 in amino acids: CAVTRGLAGGAGANVLTF. The CDR3 nucleotides are TGTGCCGTCACTAGGGGGCTAGCGGGAGGTGCTGGGGCCAACGTCCTGACTTTC.

This clonotype was observed at least ten times. The chain uses TRBV27 and TRBJ1-6; possibly TRBD1 for D (6 bases). In germline, CDR1 is MNHEY, CDR2 SMNVEV (reference sequence). The CDR3 covers 16 residues. Trimming pared 3 bases from V and 7 bases from J, leaving 16 bases between. The CDR3 nucleotides are TGTGCCAGCAGTTTGTGGGGGGGCAGCCCAAATTCACCCCTCCACTTT. Its translation: CASSLWGGSPNSPLHF.

Many counts were recorded for this clonotype. The chain has TRBV19 and TRBJ2-7; D unresolved. Germline values: CDR1 LNHDA, CDR2 SQIVND (reference sequence). The CDR3 covers 14 residues. V was clipped by 2 bases and J by 4 bases, with 12 bases between them. CDR3 protein: CASSIQAAAYEQYF. CDR3 DNA sequence: TGTGCCAGTAGTATACAGGCAGCAGCATACGAGCAGTACTTC.

The chain employs TRBV5-5 and TRBJ2-2; D not certain. The CDR3 is 15 amino acids. Trimming took off 2 bases at V and 4 bases at J, with 12 bases between the two ends. CDR1 and CDR2 from the germline V gene are SGHKS and YYEKEE (reference sequence). CDR3 sequence reads: CASSFISSLTGELFF. The CDR3 bases are TGTGCCAGCAGCTTCATTAGTTCACTCACCGGGGAGCTGTTTTTT.

The chain joins TRBV7-2 to TRBJ2-4, with TRBD2 identical over 8 bases. The germline V gene has CDR1 SGHTA and CDR2 FQGNSA. The CDR3 is 15 amino acids. V dropped 5 bases and J dropped 1; count of bases not matched to a gene: 4. Here the CDR3 DNA reads TGTGCCAGCAGCCCAGCGGGAGTGGCCAAAAACATTCAGTACTTC. It translates to CASSPAGVAKNIQYF. The full variable domain, completed using reference TRBV7-2 and TRBJ2-4, is GAGVSQSPSNKVTEKGKDVELRCDPISGHTALYWYRQSLGQGLEFLIYFQGNSAPDKSGLPSDRFSAERTGGSVSTLTIQRTQQEDSAVYLCASSPAGVAKNIQYFGAGTRLSVL.

This clonotype was seen ten or more times. The chain couples TRBV3-1 to TRBJ1-1; no clear D gene. Germline V CDR1 and CDR2: LGHDT, YNNKEL (reference sequence). This CDR3 has 14 amino acids. Between the trimmed V and J ends, which lost 0 bases and 7 bases, there was a span of 12 bases. CDR3 loop: CASSQDWGGNEAFF. The CDR3 DNA sequence: TGTGCCAGCAGCCAAGATTGGGGAGGGAATGAAGCTTTCTTT.

In this sample, this clonotype turned up once. One end of the junction does not line up with germline, which may come from a read error. The chain employs TRBV7-9 and TRBJ1-3; D may be TRBD1 (6 bases). This CDR3 is 14 amino acids long. From germline, CDR1 is SEHNR and CDR2 FQNEAQ (reference sequence). The CDR3 DNA follows: TGTGCCAGCAGCTCGGGGGCGTCTGGAAGCACCATATATTTT. As protein: CASSSGASGSTIYF.

The V and J genes are TRBV10-1 and TRBJ2-7; unclear D gene. This CDR3 spans 14 amino acids. Trimming cost V 8 bases and J 6 bases, with 20 bases left between them. Germline V gene sequence: CDR1 WNHNN, CDR2 SYGVQD (reference sequence). The CDR3 loop reads CASCFRPFLGEQYF. The CDR3, as DNA: TGCGCCAGCTGCTTTCGGCCCTTTCTCGGCGAGCAGTACTTC.

There are many counts of this clonotype. The chain recombines TRBV29-1 with TRBJ1-1; D might be TRBD1 (5 bases). Germline V gene sequence: CDR1 SQVTM, CDR2 ANQGSEA. Trimming left V 2 bases short and J 1 base short, with 14 bases between. This CDR3 is 15 amino acids long. CDR3 coding DNA: TGCAGCGTTGAATTATATGGGACTTCGAACACTGAAGCTTTCTTT. It yields the protein CSVELYGTSNTEAFF.

V is TRBV5-1 and J is TRBJ1-2; D is perhaps TRBD1 (5 bases). V lost 4 bases and J 3 bases, leaving 10 bases between the germline ends. Looked up from germline, CDR1 is SGHRS and CDR2 is YFSETQ. The CDR3 is 13 amino acids. The CDR3 nucleotides are TGCGCCAGCAGCGCGGGACCGTACTATGGCTACACCTTC. Protein sequence: CASSAGPYYGYTF.

In this sample, this clonotype turned up once. This may stem from a read error, because a much larger clone lies one nucleotide away. The chain uses TRBV7-8 and TRBJ1-1; D may be TRBD1 (6 bases). The CDR3 is 13 amino acids. Per the germline V gene, CDR1 is SGHVS and CDR2 is FQNEAQ. The CDR3 DNA sequence: TGTGCCAGCAGCTTACAGGGGACCACTGAAGCTTCCTTT. It codes for CASSLQGTTEASF.